Sequencing of this T cell receptor beta chain was carried out in a study of T-cell memory formation after mild COVID-19. Study overall: The TCR clusters were mostly specific to one donor. Whole-study findings and limits: Nothing confirmed that second-wave clones peaking on day 37 were specific for SARS-CoV-2. The finding that pre-infection memory included some responding clones suggested that cross-reactive memory joined.

CDR1 is SEHNR and CDR2 is FQNEAQ in the germline V gene (reference sequence). The CDR3 totals 15 residues. With V trimmed by 2 bases and J by 5 bases, 3 bases remained unmatched. This clonotype was recorded a few times. Its antigen remains unidentified. Constant-segment primers served in 5'RACE that generated TCR alpha and TCR beta cDNA libraries bearing sample barcodes and UMIs. TCRdb ran MiXCR on the 5' RACE reads and lists one entry per CDR3 protein. The profile covers 110,000 to 150,000 distinct CDR3 sequences, with 20% to 25% appearing a single time and roughly 25% taken by the ten largest. The sequence came from an adult woman who had mild COVID-19 (a few samples of this study predate the infection). Cell type and time point are not known. V usage is TRBV7-9 and J usage is TRBJ2-1; 10 bases match TRBD2. Sequencing was done on a sample of PBMCs or a T cell subset sorted from them (not recorded which). The chain's CDR3 is CASSLKAGGHNEQFF. Here the CDR3 DNA reads TGTGCCAGCAGCTTAAAAGCGGGGGGGCACAATGAGCAGTTCTTC.